A single sample gave rise to the 26 T cell receptor beta chains below, sequenced in a study of technical replicates of blood from several donors. Libraries were prepared by immunoSEQ multiplex PCR; TCRdb keeps only in-frame clonotypes and omits some of them. The sample contains 9,000 to 15,000 clones, 90% to 95% of which appear only once. The specimen sequenced was PBMCs. These receptors came from a human donor in good health.

V gene TRBV7-8 combines with J gene TRBJ1-4; TRBD1 agrees at 7 bases. Trimming at V came to 4 bases and at J to 6 bases, leaving 8 bases not matched to a gene. Germline CDR1 and CDR2: SGHVS and FQNEAQ. This CDR3 region has 15 residues. The CDR3 reads CASSSTGRDYEKLFF. The CDR3, as DNA: TGTGCCAGCAGCTCGACAGGGCGTGATTATGAAAAACTGTTTTTT. The full variable domain, completed using reference TRBV7-8 and TRBJ1-4, is GAGVSQSPRYKVAKRGQDVALRCDPISGHVSLFWYQQALGQGPEFLTYFQNEAQLDKSGLPSDRFFAERPEGSVSTLKIQRTQQEDSAVYLCASSSTGRDYEKLFFGSGTQLSVL.

This clone was observed a single time. This chain joins TRBV18 and TRBJ2-7; tentatively, D is TRBD2 (5 bases). Per germline, CDR1 KGHSH and CDR2 LQKENI. The CDR3 extends over 14 amino acids. Trimming took off 5 bases at V and 4 bases at J, with 15 bases between the two ends. The CDR3 sequence: CASSAGRTSYEQYF. The CDR3 DNA follows: TGTGCCAGCTCAGCGGGCCGTACCTCTTACGAGCAGTACTTC.

This clone was seen a handful of times. This chain joins TRBV11-2 and TRBJ2-5; D ambiguous. Looked up from germline, CDR1 is SGHAT and CDR2 is FQNNGV. Trimming cost V 3 bases and J 3 bases, with 11 bases left between them. The CDR3 consists of 14 residues. The CDR3 coding sequence is TGTGCCAGCAGCTTCGATTCGCGAGAAGAGACCCAGTACTTC. Amino acid sequence: CASSFDSREETQYF. The full variable domain, in which reference TRBV11-2 and TRBJ2-5 provide the parts outside the CDR3, is EAGVAQSPRYKIIEKRQSVAFWCNPISGHATLYWYQQILGQGPKLLIQFQNNGVVDDSQLPKDRFSAERLKGVDSTLKIQPAKLEDSAVYLCASSFDSREETQYFGPGTRLLVL.

The chain carries TRBV5-6 and TRBJ2-3, with 9 bases aligning to TRBD2. V was clipped by 1 base and J by 1 base; unmatched bases: 1. This CDR3 region has 15 residues. Germline loops: CDR1 SGHDT, CDR2 YYEEEE. CDR3 residues: CASSLLAGGTDTQYF. The CDR3 DNA follows: TGTGCCAGCAGCTTGTTAGCGGGGGGCACAGATACGCAGTATTTT.

This chain uses TRBV30 with TRBJ1-4; D possibly corresponds to TRBD1 (6 bases). The ends were cut back, 5 bases at V and 7 bases at J, with 14 bases in the middle. This CDR3 is built from 13 residues. CDR1 is GTSNPN, CDR2 SVGIG, per germline (reference sequence). The CDR3 nucleotides read TGTGCCTGGGTGGCGAGGGGGAGTGAAAAACTGTTTTTT. Protein: CAWVARGSEKLFF. The whole variable domain, filled in from reference TRBV30 and TRBJ1-4, reads SQTIHQWPATLVQPVGSPLSLECTVEGTSNPNLYWYRQAAGRGLQLLFYSVGIGQISSEVPQNLSASRPQDRQFILSSKKLLLSDSGFYLCAWVARGSEKLFFGSGTQLSVL.

This sequence joins TRBV5-4 and TRBJ2-7; 7 positions agree with TRBD2. J lost 0 bases, V lost 0 bases, and 3 bases had no gene match. Germline V lookup: CDR1 SGHNT, CDR2 YYREEE (reference sequence). The CDR3 is 15 amino acids. The CDR3 coding sequence is TGTGCCAGCAGCTTGGGGCGGGGGAGCTCCTACGAGCAGTACTTC. Residues: CASSLGRGSSYEQYF.

This clone was detected once. V is TRBV28 and J is TRBJ1-2; D gene unclear. The V gene's germline CDR1 is MDHEN and CDR2 SYDVKM. There are 13 residues in the CDR3. With 6 bases removed from V and 2 bases from J, the gap between germline ends came to 10 bases. The CDR3 is CASREAANYGYTF. CDR3 nucleotide sequence: TGTGCCAGCAGGGAGGCGGCGAACTATGGCTACACCTTC.

CDR3: CASSLVGSEQYF. CDR3 sequence (DNA): TGTGCCAGCAGCTTAGTCGGGAGCGAGCAGTACTTC. The V gene is TRBV7-9, the J gene TRBJ2-7, with a tentative D call TRBD2 (6 bases). The V end lost 1 base, the J end lost 6 bases, and 7 bases lay between the germline ends. This CDR3 is 12 amino acids long. CDR1 is SEHNR and CDR2 is FQNEAQ in the germline V gene (reference sequence). Full variable domain (remainder filled in from reference TRBV7-9 and TRBJ2-7): DTGVSQNPRHKITKRGQNVTFRCDPISEHNRLYWYRQTLGQGPEFLTYFQNEAQLEKSRLLSDRFSAERPKGSFSTLEIQRTEQGDSAMYLCASSLVGSEQYFGPGTRLTVT.

The rearrangement joins TRBV27 to TRBJ2-7; 12 bases match TRBD2. The J segment lost 3 bases and the V segment lost 4 bases, leaving 7 bases of the junction unmatched. CDR1 is MNHEY, CDR2 SMNVEV, per germline (reference sequence). This CDR3 spans 16 amino acids. CDR3 sequence (DNA): TGTGCCAGCAGTTCGTACAGACTAGCGGGGGACTACGAGCAGTACTTC. Its translation is CASSSYRLAGDYEQYF.

The genes are TRBV9 and TRBJ2-2; D call uncertain. The CDR3 contains 14 residues. V lost 3 bases and J lost 7, with 13 bases in between. CDR1 and CDR2 from the germline V gene are SGDLS and YYNGEE. This CDR3 reads CASSALRSGGELFF. Here the CDR3 DNA reads TGTGCCAGCAGCGCCTTAAGGTCGGGCGGGGAGCTGTTTTTT. The full variable domain, in which reference TRBV9 and TRBJ2-2 provide the parts outside the CDR3, is DSGVTQTPKHLITATGQRVTLRCSPRSGDLSVYWYQQSLDQGLQFLIQYYNGEERAKGNILERFSAQQFPDLHSELNLSSLELGDSALYFCASSALRSGGELFFGEGSRLTVL.

The chain employs TRBV6-5 and TRBJ2-5, with 8 bases that match TRBD2. V was clipped by 6 bases and J by 5 bases; unmatched bases: 8. CDR1 is MNHEY and CDR2 is SVGAGI in the germline V gene. The CDR3 has 14 amino acids. The CDR3 DNA reads as TGTGCCAGCAGACCCGGGACTAGTCGGGAGACCCAGTACTTC. It specifies CASRPGTSRETQYF.

V and J are TRBV19 and TRBJ1-4; 8 nucleotides match TRBD1. Looked up from germline, CDR1 is LNHDA and CDR2 is SQIVND (reference sequence). The CDR3 totals 18 residues. With V trimmed by 9 bases and J by 8 bases, 23 bases remained unmatched. CDR3 sequence reads: CASLNRDRPSAHREKLFF. The CDR3 DNA sequence: TGTGCCAGCCTCAACCGGGACAGGCCATCGGCTCATCGGGAAAAACTGTTTTTT.

V is TRBV19 and J is TRBJ2-1; 8 positions match TRBD2. Germline V CDR1 and CDR2: LNHDA, SQIVND (reference sequence). CDR3 length equals 14 residues. Trimming cost V 6 bases and J 6 bases; bases outside gene matches: 7. The CDR3 DNA reads as TGTGCCAGTAGGCTAGGACTAGCATCCAATGAGCAGTTCTTC. It codes for CASRLGLASNEQFF.

The chain couples TRBV9 to TRBJ2-1, with 8 bases aligning to TRBD2. This CDR3 is 13 amino acids long. J gave up 9 bases and V 3 bases, and 5 bases lay outside the gene matches. CDR1 is SGDLS and CDR2 is YYNGEE in the germline V gene. DNA of the CDR3: TGTGCCAGCAGCGCAATAGCGGGATTTGAGCAGTTCTTC. It yields the protein CASSAIAGFEQFF. Filled out from reference TRBV9 and TRBJ2-1, the complete variable domain reads DSGVTQTPKHLITATGQRVTLRCSPRSGDLSVYWYQQSLDQGLQFLIQYYNGEERAKGNILERFSAQQFPDLHSELNLSSLELGDSALYFCASSAIAGFEQFFGPGTRLTVL.

The chain links TRBV10-3 to TRBJ2-1; 11 bases are a match to TRBD2. This CDR3 has 21 amino acids. The V and J ends lost 6 bases and 9 bases, in that order; junction bases with no gene match: 28. From germline, CDR1 is ENHRY and CDR2 SYGVKD. In nucleotides, the CDR3 is TGTGCCATCAGAGACCTGGCTAGCGGGAGGACTGGGGGATCTCGGGGTAGTGAGCAGTTCTTC. Its protein is CAIRDLASGRTGGSRGSEQFF.

This chain connects TRBV27 to TRBJ2-1, with TRBD2 matching over 10 bases. The CDR3 is 17 amino acids. The V gene end was trimmed by 3 bases and the J gene end by 2 bases; junction bases not matched to a gene: 7. CDR1 is MNHEY, CDR2 SMNVEV, per germline (reference sequence). This CDR3 reads CASSFPGLAEAYNEQFF. The CDR3 nucleotides are TGTGCCAGCAGTTTCCCCGGACTAGCGGAGGCCTACAATGAGCAGTTCTTC.

This clone was observed a few times. The V gene is TRBV21-1, the J gene TRBJ2-7; the listed D gene, TRBD1, was not tested against the DNA. TRBV21-1 is flagged as a pseudogene. The CDR3 is 15 residues long. CDR3 residues: CASSPPGETGGEQYF. The CDR3 DNA reads TGTGCCAGCAGCCCACCCGGGGAGACAGGGGGCGAGCAGTACTTC.

V is TRBV13 and J is TRBJ2-1; TRBD2 agrees at 13 bases. The V segment lost 5 bases and the J segment 5 bases; nucleotides outside the gene matches: 9. The germline V gene has CDR1 PRHDT and CDR2 FYEKMQ (reference sequence). The CDR3 extends over 17 amino acids. The CDR3 is CASSLRTSGSWDNEQFF. The CDR3 DNA follows: TGTGCCAGCAGCCTAAGGACTAGCGGGAGTTGGGACAATGAGCAGTTCTTC. Full variable domain (outside the CDR3, taken from reference TRBV13 and TRBJ2-1): AAGVIQSPRHLIKEKRETATLKCYPIPRHDTVYWYQQGPGQDPQFLISFYEKMQSDKGSIPDRFSAQQFSDYHSELNMSSLELGDSALYFCASSLRTSGSWDNEQFFGPGTRLTVL.

V is TRBV10-3 and J is TRBJ2-1; 10 nucleotides match TRBD2. The V segment lost 4 bases and the J segment 0 bases; nucleotides outside the gene matches: 9. The CDR3 runs 18 residues. Germline lookup yields CDR1 ENHRY and CDR2 SYGVKD. Written as DNA, the CDR3 is TGTGCCATCAGTGGCGCTGGACTAGCGGTTAGCTCCTACAATGAGCAGTTCTTC. Its translation: CAISGAGLAVSSYNEQFF.

The chain has TRBV7-9 and TRBJ2-1, with 10 bases that match TRBD1. This CDR3 has 14 residues. The germline gives CDR1 SEHNR, CDR2 FQNEAQ (reference sequence). J was trimmed by 8 bases and V by 1 base; bases with no gene match: 2. The chain's CDR3 is CASSLGGTGDEQFF. The DNA for the CDR3 is TGTGCCAGCAGCTTAGGGGGGACAGGGGATGAGCAGTTCTTC.

This sequence joins TRBV18 and TRBJ2-2; 11 bases line up with TRBD2. CDR1 is KGHSH, CDR2 LQKENI, per germline. This CDR3 contains 18 residues. The V gene end was trimmed by 2 bases and the J gene end by 4 bases; junction bases not matched to a gene: 9. CDR3 coding DNA: TGTGCCAGCTCACCAATAGCGGGAGGGCCCTCGGGCACCGGGGAGCTGTTTTTT. Translating it yields CASSPIAGGPSGTGELFF.

This rearrangement joins TRBV5-1 to TRBJ2-2; TRBD2 matches at 7 bases. CDR3 length equals 15 residues. Trimming at V came to 4 bases and at J to 5 bases, leaving 8 bases not matched to a gene. In germline, CDR1 is SGHRS, CDR2 YFSETQ. In DNA form, the CDR3 reads TGCGCCAGCAGCCCCGCGAGGGGAGGGACCGGGGAGCTGTTTTTT. This sequence encodes CASSPARGGTGELFF.

V is TRBV27 and J is TRBJ2-7; a possible D gene is TRBD1 (5 bases). The CDR3 runs to 12 residues. Per germline, CDR1 MNHEY and CDR2 SMNVEV (reference sequence). The V gene lost 7 bases and the J gene lost 0 bases, with 7 bases spanning the gap. This CDR3 is CASNRSSYEQYF. The CDR3 DNA sequence: TGTGCCAGCAACAGGAGCTCCTACGAGCAGTACTTC.

In DNA, the CDR3 is TGTGCCACCAGCAGAGATCCGTTTAGCCTAGCGGGGGGGGCGATCCACGAGCAGTACTTC. Its translation is CATSRDPFSLAGGAIHEQYF. The chain is built from TRBV15 and TRBJ2-7; 12 bases fit TRBD2. With 0 bases clipped from V and 5 bases from J, the junction kept 17 bases outside the gene matches. The CDR3 length is 20 residues. Germline V gene lookup returns CDR1 LNHNV and CDR2 YYDKDF (reference sequence). Full variable domain (remainder filled in from reference TRBV15 and TRBJ2-7): DAMVIQNPRYQVTQFGKPVTLSCSQTLNHNVMYWYQQKSSQAPKLLFHYYDKDFNNEADTPDNFQSRRPNTSFCFLDIRSPGLGDTAMYLCATSRDPFSLAGGAIHEQYFGPGTRLTVT.

This clone was picked up one time. The V and J genes are TRBV28 and TRBJ2-7, with 11 bases that match TRBD2. With 5 bases clipped from V and 1 base from J, the junction kept 7 bases outside the gene matches. The germline CDR1 and CDR2 sequences are MDHEN and SYDVKM. The CDR3 contains 16 residues. Here the CDR3 reads CASSAPGTSGSYEQYF. The CDR3 DNA reads TGTGCCAGCAGTGCACCCGGGACTAGCGGTTCCTACGAGCAGTACTTC.

V is TRBV2 and J is TRBJ1-2, with 9 bases identical to TRBD1. CDR3 length equals 14 residues. The germline CDR1 and CDR2 sequences are SNHLY and FYNNEI. With V trimmed by 6 bases and J by 4 bases, 6 bases remained unmatched. The CDR3: CASRPQGASYGYTF. The CDR3 DNA reads TGTGCCAGCAGACCACAGGGGGCCAGCTATGGCTACACCTTC.